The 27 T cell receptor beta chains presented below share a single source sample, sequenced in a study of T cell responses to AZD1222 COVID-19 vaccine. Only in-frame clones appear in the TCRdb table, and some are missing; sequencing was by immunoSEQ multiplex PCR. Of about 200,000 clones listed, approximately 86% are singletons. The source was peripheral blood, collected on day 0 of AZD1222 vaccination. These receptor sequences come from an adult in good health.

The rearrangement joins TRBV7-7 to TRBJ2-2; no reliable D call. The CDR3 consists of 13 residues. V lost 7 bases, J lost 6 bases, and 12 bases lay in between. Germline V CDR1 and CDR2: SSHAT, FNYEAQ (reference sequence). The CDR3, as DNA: TGTGCCAGCACCCTATCTGGGTCCGGGGAGCTGTTTTTT. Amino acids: CASTLSGSGELFF.

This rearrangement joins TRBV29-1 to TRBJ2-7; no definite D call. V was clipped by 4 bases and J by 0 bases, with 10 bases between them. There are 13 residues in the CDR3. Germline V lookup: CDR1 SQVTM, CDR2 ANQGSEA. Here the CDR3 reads CSVVTPSSYEQYF. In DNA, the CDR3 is TGCAGCGTTGTGACTCCTAGCTCCTACGAGCAGTACTTC.

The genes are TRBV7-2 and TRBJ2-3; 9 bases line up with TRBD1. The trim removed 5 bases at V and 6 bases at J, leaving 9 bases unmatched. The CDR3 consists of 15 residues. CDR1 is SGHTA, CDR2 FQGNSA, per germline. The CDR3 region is CASSAGQGSGDTQYF. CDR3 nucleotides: TGTGCCAGCAGCGCCGGACAGGGGAGCGGGGATACGCAGTATTTT.

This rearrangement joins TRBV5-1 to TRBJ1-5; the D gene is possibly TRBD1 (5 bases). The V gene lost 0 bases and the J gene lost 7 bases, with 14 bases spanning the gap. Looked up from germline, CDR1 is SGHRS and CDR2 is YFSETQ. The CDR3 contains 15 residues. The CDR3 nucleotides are TGCGCCAGCAGCTTGGGATCAGGGTCGGGGCAGCCCCAGCATTTT. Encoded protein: CASSLGSGSGQPQHF.

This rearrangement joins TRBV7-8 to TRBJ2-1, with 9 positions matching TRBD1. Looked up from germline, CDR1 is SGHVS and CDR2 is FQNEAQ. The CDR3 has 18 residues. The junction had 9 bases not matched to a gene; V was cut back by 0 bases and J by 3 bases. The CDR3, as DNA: TGTGCCAGCAGCTTAGCCGCGGGACAGGGAGGCCTCTACAATGAGCAGTTCTTC. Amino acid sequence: CASSLAAGQGGLYNEQFF.

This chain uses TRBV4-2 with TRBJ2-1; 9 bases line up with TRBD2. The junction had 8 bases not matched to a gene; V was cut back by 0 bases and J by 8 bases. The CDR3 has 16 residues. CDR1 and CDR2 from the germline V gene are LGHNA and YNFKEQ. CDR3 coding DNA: TGTGCCAGCAGCCAAGAAGCCGGCGGGGGGGCGGATGAGCAGTTCTTC. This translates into CASSQEAGGGADEQFF.

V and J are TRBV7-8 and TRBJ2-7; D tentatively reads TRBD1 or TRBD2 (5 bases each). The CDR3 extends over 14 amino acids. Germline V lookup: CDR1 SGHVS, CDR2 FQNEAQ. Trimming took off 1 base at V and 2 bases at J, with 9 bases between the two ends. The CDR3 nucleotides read TGTGCCAGCAGCTTAGGGGACGCAGCCTACGAGCAGTACTTC. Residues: CASSLGDAAYEQYF.

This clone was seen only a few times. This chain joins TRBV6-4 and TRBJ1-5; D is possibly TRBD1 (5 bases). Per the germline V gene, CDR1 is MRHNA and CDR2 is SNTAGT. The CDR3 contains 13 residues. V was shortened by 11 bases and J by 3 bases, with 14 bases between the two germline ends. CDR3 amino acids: CARGAKSNQPQHF. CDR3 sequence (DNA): TGTGCCCGCGGGGCGAAATCCAATCAGCCCCAGCATTTT.

This CDR3 is CASSEGQLEFF. The DNA of the CDR3 is TGTGCCAGCAGTGAAGGACAGTTGGAGTTCTTC. The gene calls are TRBV28 and TRBJ2-1, with TRBD1 as a possible D gene (6 bases). Between the trimmed V and J ends, which lost 5 bases and 14 bases, there was a span of 13 bases. The germline V gene has CDR1 MDHEN and CDR2 SYDVKM. The CDR3 contains 11 residues.

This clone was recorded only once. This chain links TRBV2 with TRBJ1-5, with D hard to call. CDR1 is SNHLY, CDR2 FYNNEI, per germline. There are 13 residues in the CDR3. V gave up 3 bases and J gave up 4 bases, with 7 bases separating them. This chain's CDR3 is CASSDTGNQPQHF. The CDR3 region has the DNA TGTGCCAGCAGTGATACTGGGAATCAGCCCCAGCATTTT. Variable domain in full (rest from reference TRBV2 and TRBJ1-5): EPEVTQTPSHQVTQMGQEVILRCVPISNHLYFYWYRQILGQKVEFLVSFYNNEISEKSEIFDDQFSVERPDGSNFTLKIRSTKLEDSAMYFCASSDTGNQPQHFGDGTRLSIL.

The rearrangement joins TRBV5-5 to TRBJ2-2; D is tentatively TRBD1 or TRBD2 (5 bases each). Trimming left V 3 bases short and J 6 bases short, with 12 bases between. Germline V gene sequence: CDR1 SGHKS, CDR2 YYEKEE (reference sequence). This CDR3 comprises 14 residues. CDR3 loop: CASSWDPRAGELFF. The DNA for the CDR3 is TGTGCCAGCAGCTGGGACCCCAGAGCCGGGGAGCTGTTTTTT.

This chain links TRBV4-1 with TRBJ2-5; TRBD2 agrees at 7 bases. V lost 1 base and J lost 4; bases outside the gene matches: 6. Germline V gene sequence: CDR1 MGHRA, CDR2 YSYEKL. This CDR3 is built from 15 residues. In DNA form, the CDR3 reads TGCGCCAGCAGCCAAGGGGACCCGGGAGGAGAGACCCAGTACTTC. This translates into CASSQGDPGGETQYF.

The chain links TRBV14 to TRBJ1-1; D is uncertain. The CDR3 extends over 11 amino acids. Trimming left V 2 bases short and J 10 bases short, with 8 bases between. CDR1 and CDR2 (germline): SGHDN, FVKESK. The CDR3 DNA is TGTGCCAGCAGCCAAAGTCGGTTAGCTTTCTTT. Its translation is CASSQSRLAFF.

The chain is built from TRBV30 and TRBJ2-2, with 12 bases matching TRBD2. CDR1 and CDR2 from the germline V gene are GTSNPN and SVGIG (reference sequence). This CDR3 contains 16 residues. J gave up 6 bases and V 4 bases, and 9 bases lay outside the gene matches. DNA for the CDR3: TGTGCCTGGAACCGGCGGGCTAGCGGGGGGGCCGGGGAGCTGTTTTTT. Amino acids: CAWNRRASGGAGELFF.

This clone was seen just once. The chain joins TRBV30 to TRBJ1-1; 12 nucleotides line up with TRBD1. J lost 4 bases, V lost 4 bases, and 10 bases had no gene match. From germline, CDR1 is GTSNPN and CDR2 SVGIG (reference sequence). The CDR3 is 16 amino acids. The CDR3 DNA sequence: TGTGCCTGGACAGGGACAGGGGGCCGGTGGGGCACTGAAGCTTTCTTT. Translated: CAWTGTGGRWGTEAFF.

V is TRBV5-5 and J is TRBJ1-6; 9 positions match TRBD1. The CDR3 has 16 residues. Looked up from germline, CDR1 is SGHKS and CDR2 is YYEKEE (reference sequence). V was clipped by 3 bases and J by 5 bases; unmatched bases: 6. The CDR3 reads CASSWGQGLDNSPLHF. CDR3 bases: TGTGCCAGCAGCTGGGGACAGGGTTTGGATAATTCACCCCTCCACTTT.

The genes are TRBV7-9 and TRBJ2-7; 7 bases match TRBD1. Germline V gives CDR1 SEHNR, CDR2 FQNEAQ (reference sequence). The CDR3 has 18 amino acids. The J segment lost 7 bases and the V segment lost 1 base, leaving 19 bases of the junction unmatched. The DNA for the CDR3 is TGTGCCAGCAGCTTAGAAGGCTTCGGAGCCGGGACAGCGGTAGAGCAGTACTTC. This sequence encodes CASSLEGFGAGTAVEQYF.

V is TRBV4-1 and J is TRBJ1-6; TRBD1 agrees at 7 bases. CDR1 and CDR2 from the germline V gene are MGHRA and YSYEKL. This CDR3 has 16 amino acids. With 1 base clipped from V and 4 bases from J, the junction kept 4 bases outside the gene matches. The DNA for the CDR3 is TGCGCCAGCAGCCAAGGGCAGGGGGGTTATAATTCACCCCTCCACTTT. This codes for CASSQGQGGYNSPLHF.

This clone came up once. The DNA for the CDR3 is TGTGCCAGTAGTATAAGGGACAGGGCGGCTGGCTACACCTTC. It encodes CASSIRDRAAGYTF. The V call is TRBV19, the J call TRBJ1-2; 9 positions match TRBD1. CDR3 length: 14 residues. CDR1 and CDR2 (germline): LNHDA, SQIVND (reference sequence). The ends lost 2 bases at V and 7 bases at J; junction bases unmatched: 5. The full variable domain, rest sourced from reference TRBV19 and TRBJ1-2, is DGGITQSPKYLFRKEGQNVTLSCEQNLNHDAMYWYRQDPGQGLRLIYYSQIVNDFQKGDIAEGYSVSREKKESFPLTVTSAQKNPTAFYLCASSIRDRAAGYTFGSGTRLTVV.

The CDR3 DNA follows: TGTGCCATCACTAGGACAGCCGACACTGAAGCTTTCTTT. This gives the protein CAITRTADTEAFF. The J gene is TRBJ1-1, the V gene TRBV10-3, with D tentatively TRBD1 (6 bases). Germline V gene data show CDR1 as ENHRY and CDR2 as SYGVKD. Trimming took off 7 bases at V and 3 bases at J, with 12 bases between the two ends. The CDR3 has 13 amino acids.

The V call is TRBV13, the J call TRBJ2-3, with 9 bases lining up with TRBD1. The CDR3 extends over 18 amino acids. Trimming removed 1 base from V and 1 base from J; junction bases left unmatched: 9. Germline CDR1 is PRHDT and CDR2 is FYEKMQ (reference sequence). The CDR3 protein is CASSLATGGEIGTDTQYF. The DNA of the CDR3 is TGTGCCAGCAGCTTAGCAACAGGGGGCGAGATCGGCACAGATACGCAGTATTTT.

In DNA, the CDR3 is TGTGCCAGCAGCTTGGGGCAGGGGGCCCCCTCACCCCTCCACTTT. Encoded protein: CASSLGQGAPSPLHF. The V and J genes are TRBV5-6 and TRBJ1-6; TRBD1 matches 8 bases. CDR1 is SGHDT, CDR2 YYEEEE, per germline. With V trimmed by 0 bases and J by 10 bases, 6 bases remained unmatched. The CDR3 is made up of 15 amino acids.

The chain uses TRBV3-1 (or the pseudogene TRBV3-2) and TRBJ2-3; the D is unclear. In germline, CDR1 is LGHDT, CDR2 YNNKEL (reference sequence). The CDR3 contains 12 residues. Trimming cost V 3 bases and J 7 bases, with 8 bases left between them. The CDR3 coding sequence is TGTGCCAGCAGCCATGATGTGTATACGCAGTATTTT. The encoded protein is CASSHDVYTQYF.

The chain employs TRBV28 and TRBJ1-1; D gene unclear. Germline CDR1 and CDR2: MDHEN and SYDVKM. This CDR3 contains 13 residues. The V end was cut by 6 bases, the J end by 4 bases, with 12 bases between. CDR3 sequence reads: CASSPRARTEAFF. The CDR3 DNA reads TGTGCCAGCAGCCCTCGGGCCCGCACTGAAGCTTTCTTT. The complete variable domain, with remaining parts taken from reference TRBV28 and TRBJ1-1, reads DVKVTQSSRYLVKRTGEKVFLECVQDMDHENMFWYRQDPGLGLRLIYFSYDVKMKEKGDIPEGYSVSREKKERFSLILESASTNQTSMYLCASSPRARTEAFFGQGTRLTVV.

In nucleotides, the CDR3 is TGTGCCTGGAGTGAGGCCAGGGTGGGTCAGCCCCAGCATTTT. This sequence encodes CAWSEARVGQPQHF. The V and J genes are TRBV30 and TRBJ1-5; possibly TRBD1 for D (5 bases). The CDR3 spans 14 residues. Germline loops: CDR1 GTSNPN, CDR2 SVGIG (reference sequence). V was pared by 1 base and J by 6 bases, with 13 bases between.

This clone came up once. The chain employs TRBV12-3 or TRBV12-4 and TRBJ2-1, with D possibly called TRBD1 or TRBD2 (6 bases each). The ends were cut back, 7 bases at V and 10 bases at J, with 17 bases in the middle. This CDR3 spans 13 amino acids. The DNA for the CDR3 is TGTGCCAGCACCAATACGGGGGCCGGGGAGCAGTTCTTC. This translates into CASTNTGAGEQFF.

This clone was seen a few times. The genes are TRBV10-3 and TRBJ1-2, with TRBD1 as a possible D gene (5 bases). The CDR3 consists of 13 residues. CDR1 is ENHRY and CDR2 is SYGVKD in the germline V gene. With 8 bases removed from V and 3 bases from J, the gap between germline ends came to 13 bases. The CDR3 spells CAIGQGNHYGYTF. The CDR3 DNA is TGTGCCATCGGGCAGGGCAACCACTATGGCTACACCTTC.